This is a list of T cell receptor beta chains from one sample in a study of blood T cell repertoires in COVID-19. Sequenced by immunoSEQ multiplex PCR; TCRdb stores in-frame clones only, minus some. Of roughly 80,000 clones listed, more than 70% are singletons. The sequenced material came from peripheral blood. Source of these receptors: a woman in her seventies with acute or convalescent COVID-19. Both conserved end residues are part of each CDR3. A D gene is named only where the DNA matches it firmly. Only some rows state a clone size, as once, few, many or a class for expanded clones.

>14|-|TRBV19|TRBJ1-1|-
CASKWQGPNTEAFF
TGTGCCAGTAAATGGCAGGGCCCAAACACTGAAGCTTTCTTT
>15|-|TRBV27|TRBJ2-2|TRBD1
CASRWGTGVSGELFF
TGTGCCAGCAGGTGGGGGACAGGGGTTTCCGGGGAGCTGTTTTTT
>14|-|TRBV28|TRBJ2-3|-
CASSLSLGGDTQYF
TGTGCCAGCAGTTTATCCCTGGGGGGAGATACGCAGTATTTT
>12|-|TRBV19|TRBJ2-1|-
CASSIVRNEQFF
TGTGCCAGTAGTATTGTGCGGAATGAGCAGTTCTTC
>17|-|TRBV4-3|TRBJ1-4|-
CASSQDRQTGGNEKLFF
TGCGCCAGCAGCCAAGATCGGCAGACAGGAGGTAATGAAAAACTGTTTTTT
>17|-|TRBV27|TRBJ2-5|-
CASSPRRGIDARETQYF
TGTGCCAGCAGTCCCCGGAGGGGAATCGACGCCAGGGAGACCCAGTACTTC
>14|-|TRBV11-2|TRBJ2-1|-
CASSYMSRNNEQFF
TGTGCCAGCAGCTATATGAGCCGAAACAATGAGCAGTTCTTC
>14|-|TRBV7-8|TRBJ1-6|-
CASSLQALHSPLHF
TGTGCCAGCAGCTTACAGGCTCTCCATTCACCCCTCCACTTT
>16|-|TRBV15|TRBJ2-1|TRBD2
CATSRDGLASYNEQFF
TGTGCCACCAGCAGAGACGGACTAGCCTCCTACAATGAGCAGTTCTTC
>15|-|TRBV5-1|TRBJ2-2|-
CASSLGQRNTGELFF
TGCGCCAGCAGCTTAGGACAGAGGAACACCGGGGAGCTGTTTTTT
>16|once|TRBV19|TRBJ1-1|-
CASSIPLPGLVTEAFF
TGTGCCAGTAGTATCCCTCTACCAGGGTTGGTGACTGAAGCTTTCTTT
>14|-|TRBV11-3|TRBJ2-2|TRBD1
CASSRRTGGGELFF
TGTGCCAGCAGCCGGAGGACAGGGGGTGGGGAGCTGTTTTTT
>16|-|TRBV24-1|TRBJ2-2|TRBD1
CATSDPRTGKHGELFF
TGTGCCACCAGTGATCCCCGGACAGGGAAGCACGGGGAGCTGTTTTTT
>14|-|TRBV7-9|TRBJ1-2|TRBD1
CASSPRQGFYGYTF
TGTGCCAGCAGCCCGAGACAGGGGTTCTATGGCTACACCTTC
>15|-|TRBV14|TRBJ2-5|TRBD2
CASSRLAGTQETQYF
TGTGCCAGCAGCCGATTAGCGGGGACTCAAGAGACCCAGTACTTC
>14|-|TRBV19|TRBJ2-5|-
CASSMSAGLGTQYF
TGTGCCAGTAGTATGTCGGCGGGGCTGGGGACCCAGTACTTC
>15|-|TRBV27|TRBJ1-4|-
CASSSRGATNEKLFF
TGTGCCAGCAGTTCCAGGGGTGCAACTAATGAAAAACTGTTTTTT
>18|-|TRBV15|TRBJ1-2|-
CATSSRQPGRRINYGYTF
TGTGCCACCAGCTCCCGACAACCCGGGAGACGAATTAACTATGGCTACACCTTC
>16|-|TRBV19|TRBJ1-5|-
CATSPGGRRSNQPQHF
TGTGCCACCAGTCCGGGGGGGAGGAGGAGCAATCAGCCCCAGCATTTT
>18|-|TRBV4-1|TRBJ2-2|-
CASSLGGLGGPNTGELFF
TGCGCCAGCAGCCTTGGAGGTTTGGGGGGTCCGAACACCGGGGAGCTGTTTTTT
>15|-|TRBV11-2|TRBJ1-2|-
CASSLGVEGIYGYTF
TGTGCCAGCAGCTTAGGGGTCGAGGGTATCTATGGCTACACCTTC
>14|-|TRBV2|TRBJ1-4|TRBD1
CASSRAGGVEKLFF
TGTGCCAGCAGTAGGGCAGGGGGCGTTGAAAAACTGTTTTTT
>17|-|TRBV6-2/TRBV6-3|TRBJ1-5|TRBD1
CASSYSLTGASNQPQHF
TGTGCCAGCAGTTACTCTTTGACAGGGGCAAGCAATCAGCCCCAGCATTTT
>16|-|TRBV18|TRBJ1-3|-
CASSNGQRISGNTIYF
TGTGCCAGCTCAAACGGCCAGAGGATCTCTGGAAACACCATATATTTT
>13|once|TRBV3-1/TRBV3-2|TRBJ2-4|TRBD1
CASSQDYGTGQYF
TGTGCCAGCAGCCAAGATTACGGGACAGGGCAGTACTTC
>14|-|TRBV15|TRBJ2-5|-
CATSRDLVSETQYF
TGTGCCACCAGCAGAGACCTAGTGAGTGAGACCCAGTACTTC
>15|-|TRBV4-3|TRBJ1-2|-
CASSQSDSTNYGYTF
TGCGCCAGCAGCCAGTCCGACAGCACGAACTATGGCTACACCTTC
>14|-|TRBV28|TRBJ2-1|TRBD1
CASSPQGGYNEQFF
TGTGCCAGCAGCCCACAGGGGGGCTACAATGAGCAGTTCTTC
>13|-|TRBV27|TRBJ1-2|TRBD1
CASSRQGGYGYTF
TGTGCCAGCAGTCGACAGGGGGGATATGGCTACACCTTC
>14|-|TRBV4-3|TRBJ2-5|-
CASSQAGEQETQYF
TGCGCCAGCAGCCAAGCAGGGGAACAAGAGACCCAGTACTTC
>15|-|TRBV7-9|TRBJ2-3|-
CASSPYDGPTDTQYF
TGTGCCAGCAGCCCGTACGATGGGCCCACAGATACGCAGTATTTT
>13|-|TRBV6-2/TRBV6-3|TRBJ2-5|-
CASSGGAEETQYF
TGTGCCAGCAGTGGCGGGGCGGAAGAGACCCAGTACTTC
>13|few|TRBV6-6|TRBJ1-2|TRBD1
CASGPGQSYGYTF
TGTGCCAGCGGCCCGGGACAGAGTTATGGCTACACCTTC
>17|-|TRBV11-2|TRBJ2-2|TRBD1
CASSPNPGQGVGGELFF
TGTGCCAGCAGCCCCAACCCGGGACAGGGGGTAGGCGGGGAGCTGTTTTTT
>19|-|TRBV28|TRBJ1-3|TRBD1
CASSLVGQGASVSGNTIYF
TGTGCCAGCAGTTTGGTGGGACAGGGGGCGTCTGTCTCTGGAAACACCATATATTTT
>11|-|TRBV10-3|TRBJ2-1|-
CAISIAAEQFF
TGTGCCATCAGCATAGCTGCTGAGCAGTTCTTC
>15|-|TRBV28|TRBJ2-1|-
CASRRAGETMNEQFF
TGTGCCAGCAGAAGAGCAGGGGAGACGATGAATGAGCAGTTCTTC
>15|-|TRBV7-2|TRBJ2-3|TRBD1
CASSPTGGGTDTQYF
TGTGCCAGCAGCCCTACAGGGGGCGGCACAGATACGCAGTATTTT
>14|-|TRBV6-6|TRBJ1-5|-
CASSFEGGDQPQHF
TGTGCCAGCAGTTTTGAGGGGGGGGATCAGCCCCAGCATTTT
>14|-|TRBV5-1|TRBJ2-2|TRBD2
CASSLAGDTGELFF
TGCGCCAGCAGCCTAGCGGGGGACACCGGGGAGCTGTTTTTT
>16|-|TRBV7-9|TRBJ1-2|TRBD1
CASSLTRGHANYGYTF
TGTGCCAGCAGCTTAACGAGGGGGCACGCTAACTATGGCTACACCTTC
>15|-|TRBV5-1|TRBJ1-1|TRBD1
CASSIGQGLNTEAFF
TGCGCCAGCAGCATAGGACAGGGTTTGAACACTGAAGCTTTCTTT
>14|-|TRBV25-1|TRBJ2-3|-
CASSPYRVTDTQYF
TGTGCCAGCAGTCCATACAGGGTCACAGATACGCAGTATTTT
>17|-|TRBV9|TRBJ1-6|TRBD1
CASSVDRGPSYNSPLHF
TGTGCCAGCAGCGTTGACAGGGGACCGTCCTATAATTCACCCCTCCACTTT
>13|once|TRBV12-5|TRBJ2-2|-
CASGLVQPGELFF
TGTGCTAGTGGTTTGGTACAACCCGGGGAGCTGTTTTTT
>14|-|TRBV10-1|TRBJ2-6|-
CASKEGSGANVLTF
TGCGCCAGCAAGGAGGGCTCTGGGGCCAACGTCCTGACTTTC
>15|-|TRBV3-1/TRBV3-2|TRBJ2-5|TRBD2
CASSQGSGGAGTQYF
TGTGCCAGCAGCCAAGGTAGCGGGGGAGCGGGGACCCAGTACTTC
>16|-|TRBV18|TRBJ2-3|-
CASSPPRGVSTDTQYF
TGTGCCAGCTCACCACCGCGCGGGGTGAGCACAGATACGCAGTATTTT
>17|-|TRBV4-3|TRBJ2-2|TRBD2
CASSQDGWTGGDGELFF
TGCGCCAGCAGCCAAGATGGTTGGACGGGAGGGGACGGGGAGCTGTTTTTT
>19|-|TRBV9|TRBJ2-3|TRBD2
CASSADLGQRGVPKDTQYF
TGTGCCAGCAGCGCCGACCTGGGGCAGCGGGGAGTCCCGAAAGATACGCAGTATTTT
>14|-|TRBV10-3|TRBJ1-2|-
CAISDLTGFGGYTF
TGTGCCATCAGTGACCTAACAGGGTTTGGCGGCTACACCTTC
>16|-|TRBV7-9|TRBJ1-6|TRBD1
CASSLRRTGDNSPLHF
TGTGCCAGCAGCTTAAGACGGACAGGGGATAATTCACCCCTCCACTTT
>15|-|TRBV2|TRBJ1-5|TRBD1
CASTSGTGLNQPQHF
TGTGCCAGCACCTCCGGGACAGGGTTGAATCAGCCCCAGCATTTT
>19|-|TRBV23-1|TRBJ1-4|TRBD1
CASSQGRDRATADNEKLFF
TGCGCCAGCAGTCAGGGGCGGGACAGGGCCACCGCTGATAATGAAAAACTGTTTTTT
>15|-|TRBV5-1|TRBJ2-3|-
CASSLVGPSSDTQYF
TGCGCCAGCAGCTTGGTTGGGCCATCTTCAGATACGCAGTATTTT
>20|-|TRBV10-1|TRBJ2-1|TRBD2
CASSMGPGLAGPSSYNEQFF
TGCGCCAGCAGTATGGGACCGGGACTAGCGGGTCCCAGCTCCTACAATGAGCAGTTCTTC
>17|-|TRBV4-3|TRBJ2-1|TRBD1
CASSPGTGGNSYNEQFF
TGCGCCAGCAGCCCGGGGACAGGGGGGAACTCTTACAATGAGCAGTTCTTC
>15|-|TRBV13|TRBJ2-1|TRBD2
CASSFSGRAYNEQFF
TGTGCCAGCAGCTTTAGCGGGAGGGCCTACAATGAGCAGTTCTTC
>11|-|TRBV12-3/TRBV12-4|TRBJ1-4|-
CASSFSEKLFF
TGTGCCAGCAGTTTCTCTGAAAAACTGTTTTTT